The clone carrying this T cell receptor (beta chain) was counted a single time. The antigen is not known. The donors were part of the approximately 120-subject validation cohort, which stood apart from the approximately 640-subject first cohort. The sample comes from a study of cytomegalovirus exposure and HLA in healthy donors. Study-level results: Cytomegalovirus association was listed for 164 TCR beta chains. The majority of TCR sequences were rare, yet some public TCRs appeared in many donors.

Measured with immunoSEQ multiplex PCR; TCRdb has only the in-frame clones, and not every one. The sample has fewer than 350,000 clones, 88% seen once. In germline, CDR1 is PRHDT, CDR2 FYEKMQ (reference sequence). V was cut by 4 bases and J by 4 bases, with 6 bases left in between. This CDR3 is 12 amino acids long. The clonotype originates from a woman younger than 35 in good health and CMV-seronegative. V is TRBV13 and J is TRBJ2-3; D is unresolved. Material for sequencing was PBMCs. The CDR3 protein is CASSSSADTQYF. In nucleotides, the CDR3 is TGTGCCAGCAGCTCATCAGCAGATACGCAGTATTTT.